This entry lists 2 T cell receptor beta chains sequenced from one sample in a study of shared clonotypes between healthy human individuals. Data came from immunoSEQ multiplex PCR; TCRdb stores just in-frame clones and leaves some out. The sample records 2 million to 2.5 million clones, around 92% being singletons. Sequencing input: naive CD4+ T cells from PBMCs. As for subset: CD45RA+ positively selected. The receptors shown here come from a man between 18 and 29 years old in good health. Some clones in this sample may be carry-over from other donors' samples.

This chain uses TRBV4-3 with TRBJ2-3; D possibly corresponds to TRBD2 (6 bases). Trimming left V 1 base short and J 1 base short, with 15 bases between. The germline CDR1 and CDR2 sequences are LGHNA and YSLEER. This CDR3 region has 17 residues. The CDR3 is CASSQGSSVYGTDTQYF. CDR3 bases: TGCGCCAGCAGCCAAGGTTCTAGCGTGTACGGCACAGATACGCAGTATTTT.

This clone was counted a single time. The V gene is TRBV15, the J gene TRBJ2-7; the D is unclear. This CDR3 has 12 amino acids. Germline V gene data show CDR1 as LNHNV and CDR2 as YYDKDF (reference sequence). Trimming removed 5 bases from V and 7 bases from J, with 12 bases in between. The CDR3 nucleotides are TGTGCCACCAGCTATCACGGCGAAGAGCAGTACTTC. Protein sequence: CATSYHGEEQYF.